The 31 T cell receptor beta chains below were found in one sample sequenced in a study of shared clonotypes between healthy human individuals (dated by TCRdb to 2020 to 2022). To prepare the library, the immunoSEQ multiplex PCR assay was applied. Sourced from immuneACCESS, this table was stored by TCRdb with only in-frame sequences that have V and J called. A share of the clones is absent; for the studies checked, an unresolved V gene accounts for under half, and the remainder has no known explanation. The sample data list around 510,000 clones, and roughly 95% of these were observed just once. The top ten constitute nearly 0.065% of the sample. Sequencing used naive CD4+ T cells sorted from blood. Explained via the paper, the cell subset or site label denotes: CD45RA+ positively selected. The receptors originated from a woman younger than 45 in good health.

DNA of the CDR3: TGTGCCATCAGTGGACGGGAATCTTCCGGCCCATATGAGCAGTTCTTC. Its protein product is CAISGRESSGPYEQFF. The gene calls are TRBV10-3 and TRBJ2-1, with a possible D match to TRBD2 (5 bases). The germline V and J ends were trimmed by 4 bases and 8 bases, with 21 bases remaining between them. The CDR3 is 16 amino acids. CDR1 is ENHRY, CDR2 SYGVKD, per germline.

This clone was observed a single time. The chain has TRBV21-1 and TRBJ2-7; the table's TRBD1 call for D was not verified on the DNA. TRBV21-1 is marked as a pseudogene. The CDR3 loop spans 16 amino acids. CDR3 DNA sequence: TGTGCCAGCAGCAATCCATCCGGGACAGGGATCCACGAGCAGTACTTC. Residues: CASSNPSGTGIHEQYF.

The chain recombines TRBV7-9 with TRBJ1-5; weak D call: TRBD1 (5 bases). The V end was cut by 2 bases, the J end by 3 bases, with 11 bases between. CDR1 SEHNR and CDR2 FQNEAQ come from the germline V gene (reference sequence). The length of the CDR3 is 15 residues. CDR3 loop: CASSLRGDANQPQHF. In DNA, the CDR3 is TGTGCCAGCAGCTTAAGAGGGGACGCCAATCAGCCCCAGCATTTT.

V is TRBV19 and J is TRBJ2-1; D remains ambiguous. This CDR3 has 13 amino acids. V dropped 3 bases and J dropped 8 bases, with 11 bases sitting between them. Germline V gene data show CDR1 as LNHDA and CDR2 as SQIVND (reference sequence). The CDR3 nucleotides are TGTGCCAGTAGTATTAGGCCCCGGGATGAGCAGTTCTTC. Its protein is CASSIRPRDEQFF.

The chain's CDR3 is CASSRNPVTEAFF. The CDR3 DNA reads as TGTGCCAGCAGCCGAAACCCGGTCACTGAAGCTTTCTTT. The rearrangement uses TRBV5-5 and TRBJ1-1, with D hard to call. Looked up from germline, CDR1 is SGHKS and CDR2 is YYEKEE (reference sequence). The length of the CDR3 is 13 residues. Trimming shortened V by 4 bases and J by 4 bases, and 11 bases separated the two germline ends.

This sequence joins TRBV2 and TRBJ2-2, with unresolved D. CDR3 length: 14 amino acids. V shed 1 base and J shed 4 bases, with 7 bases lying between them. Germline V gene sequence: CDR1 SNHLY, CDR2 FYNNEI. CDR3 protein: CASSEVRSTGELFF. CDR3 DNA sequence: TGTGCCAGCAGTGAAGTACGGAGCACCGGGGAGCTGTTTTTT.

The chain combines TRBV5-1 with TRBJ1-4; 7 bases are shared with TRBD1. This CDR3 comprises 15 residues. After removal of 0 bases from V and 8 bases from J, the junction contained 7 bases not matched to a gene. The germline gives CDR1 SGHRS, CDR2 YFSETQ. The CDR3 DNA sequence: TGCGCCAGCAGCTTGGGACAGGGAAGGGACGAAAAACTGTTTTTT. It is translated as CASSLGQGRDEKLFF.

CDR3 nucleotides: TGCAGCGTTGACCTTGGGGCCAACGTCCTGACTTTC. It translates to CSVDLGANVLTF. The chain is built from TRBV29-1 and TRBJ2-6; D is unclear. There are 12 residues in the CDR3. The germline V gene has CDR1 SQVTM and CDR2 ANQGSEA. V lost 3 bases and J 3 bases, leaving 3 bases between the germline ends.

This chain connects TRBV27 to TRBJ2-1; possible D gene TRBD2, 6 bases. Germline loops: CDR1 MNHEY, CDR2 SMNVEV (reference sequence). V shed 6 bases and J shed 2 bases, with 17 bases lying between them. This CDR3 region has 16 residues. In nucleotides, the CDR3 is TGTGCCAGCAGCAGTTTAGCGGAATACCCCTACAATGAGCAGTTCTTC. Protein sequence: CASSSLAEYPYNEQFF.

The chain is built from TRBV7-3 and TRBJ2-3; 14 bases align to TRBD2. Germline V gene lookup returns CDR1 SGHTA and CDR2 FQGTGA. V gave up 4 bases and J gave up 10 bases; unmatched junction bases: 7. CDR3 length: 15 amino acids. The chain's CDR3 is CASSSGTSGSRAQYF. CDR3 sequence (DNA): TGTGCCAGCAGCTCTGGGACTAGCGGGAGCCGGGCGCAGTATTTT.

The CDR3 region has the DNA TGTGCCAGCAGTCTAGACAGGGCAGATACGCAGTATTTT. Its translation is CASSLDRADTQYF. The V gene is TRBV6-4, the J gene TRBJ2-3; 7 nucleotides agree with TRBD1. CDR1 and CDR2 from the germline V gene are MRHNA and SNTAGT. Trimming cost V 5 bases and J 4 bases; bases outside gene matches: 3. CDR3 length: 13 residues.

The CDR3, as DNA: TGTGCCAGCAGCGTACAGGGCTACGAGCAGTACTTC. The encoded protein is CASSVQGYEQYF. The rearrangement joins TRBV5-6 to TRBJ2-7, with D possibly matching TRBD1 (6 bases). Germline loops: CDR1 SGHDT, CDR2 YYEEEE. V was pared by 4 bases and J by 3 bases, with 8 bases between. The CDR3 spans 12 residues.

DNA of the CDR3: TGTGCCAGCAGCCTGCCGGTGGCTAACTATGGCTACACCTTC. Translation gives CASSLPVANYGYTF. V gene TRBV28 combines with J gene TRBJ1-2; D not resolved. Germline V CDR1 and CDR2: MDHEN, SYDVKM. The CDR3 is 14 residues long. Trimming took off 6 bases at V and 0 bases at J, with 11 bases between the two ends.

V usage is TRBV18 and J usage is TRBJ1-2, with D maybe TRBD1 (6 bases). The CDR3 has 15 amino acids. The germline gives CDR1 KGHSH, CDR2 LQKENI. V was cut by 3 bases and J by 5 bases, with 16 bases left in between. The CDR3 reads CASSPTPGQDYGYTF. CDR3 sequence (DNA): TGTGCCAGCTCACCGACTCCGGGACAAGATTATGGCTACACCTTC.

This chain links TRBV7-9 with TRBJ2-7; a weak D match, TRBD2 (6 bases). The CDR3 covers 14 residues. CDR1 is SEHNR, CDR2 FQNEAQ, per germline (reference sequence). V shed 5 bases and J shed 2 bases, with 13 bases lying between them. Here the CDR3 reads CASSRDGGTYEQYF. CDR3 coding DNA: TGTGCCAGCAGCCGGGACGGAGGGACCTACGAGCAGTACTTC.

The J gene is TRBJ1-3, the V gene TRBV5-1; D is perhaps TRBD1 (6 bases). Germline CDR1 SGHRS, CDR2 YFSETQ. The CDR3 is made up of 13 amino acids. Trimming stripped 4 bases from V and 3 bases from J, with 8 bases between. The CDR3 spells CASSTGFGNTIYF. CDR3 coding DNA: TGCGCCAGCAGCACAGGGTTTGGAAACACCATATATTTT. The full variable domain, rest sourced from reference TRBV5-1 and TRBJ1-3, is KAGVTQTPRYLIKTRGQQVTLSCSPISGHRSVSWYQQTPGQGLQFLFEYFSETQRNKGNFPGRFSGRQFSNSRSEMNVSTLELGDSALYLCASSTGFGNTIYFGEGSWLTVV.

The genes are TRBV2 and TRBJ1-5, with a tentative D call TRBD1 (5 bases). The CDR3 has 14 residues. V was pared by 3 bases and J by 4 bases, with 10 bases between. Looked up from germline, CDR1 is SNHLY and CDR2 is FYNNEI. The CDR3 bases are TGTGCCAGCAGTGAGCAGGGTCCGAATCAGCCCCAGCATTTT. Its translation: CASSEQGPNQPQHF.

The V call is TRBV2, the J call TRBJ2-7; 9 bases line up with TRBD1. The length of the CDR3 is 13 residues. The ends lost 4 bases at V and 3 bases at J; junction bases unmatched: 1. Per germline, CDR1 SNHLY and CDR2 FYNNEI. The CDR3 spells CASSGQGDYEQYF. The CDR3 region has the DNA TGTGCCAGCAGTGGACAGGGGGACTACGAGCAGTACTTC.

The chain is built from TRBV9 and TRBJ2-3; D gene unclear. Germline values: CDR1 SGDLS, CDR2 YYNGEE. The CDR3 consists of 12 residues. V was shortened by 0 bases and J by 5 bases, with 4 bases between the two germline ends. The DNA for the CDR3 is TGTGCCAGCAGCGTAGAGGGAGATACGCAGTATTTT. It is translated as CASSVEGDTQYF. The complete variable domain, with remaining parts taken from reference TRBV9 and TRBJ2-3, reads DSGVTQTPKHLITATGQRVTLRCSPRSGDLSVYWYQQSLDQGLQFLIQYYNGEERAKGNILERFSAQQFPDLHSELNLSSLELGDSALYFCASSVEGDTQYFGPGTRLTVL.

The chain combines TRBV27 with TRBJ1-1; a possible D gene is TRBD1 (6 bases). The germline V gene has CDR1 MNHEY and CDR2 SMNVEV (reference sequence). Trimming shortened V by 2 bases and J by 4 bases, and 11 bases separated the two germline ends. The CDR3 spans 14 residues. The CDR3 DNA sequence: TGTGCCAGCAGTTTAGGTGGGGGGCTCACTGAAGCTTTCTTT. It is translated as CASSLGGGLTEAFF.

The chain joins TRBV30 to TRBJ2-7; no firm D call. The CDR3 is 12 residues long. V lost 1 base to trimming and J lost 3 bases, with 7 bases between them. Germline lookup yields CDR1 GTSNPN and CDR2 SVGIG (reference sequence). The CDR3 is CAWSGQVYEQYF. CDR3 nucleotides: TGTGCCTGGAGTGGGCAGGTCTACGAGCAGTACTTC.

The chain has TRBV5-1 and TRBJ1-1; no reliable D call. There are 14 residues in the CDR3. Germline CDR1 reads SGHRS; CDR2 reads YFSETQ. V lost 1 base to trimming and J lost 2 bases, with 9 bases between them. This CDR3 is CASSLRGVNTEAFF. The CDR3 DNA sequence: TGCGCCAGCAGCTTGCGGGGAGTAAACACTGAAGCTTTCTTT.

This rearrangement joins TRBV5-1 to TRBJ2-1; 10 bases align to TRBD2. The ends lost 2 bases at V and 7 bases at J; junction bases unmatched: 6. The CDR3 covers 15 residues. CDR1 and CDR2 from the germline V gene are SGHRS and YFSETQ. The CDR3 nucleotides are TGCGCCAGCAGCTTCACCGGGACTAGCGAGAATGAGCAGTTCTTC. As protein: CASSFTGTSENEQFF.

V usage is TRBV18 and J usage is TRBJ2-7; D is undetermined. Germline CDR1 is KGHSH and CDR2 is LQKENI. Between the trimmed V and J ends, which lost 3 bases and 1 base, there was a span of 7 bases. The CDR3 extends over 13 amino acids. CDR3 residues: CASSPPESYEQYF. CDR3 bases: TGTGCCAGCTCACCTCCCGAGTCCTACGAGCAGTACTTC.

The CDR3 here is CASSEALRISGELFF. CDR3 DNA sequence: TGTGCCAGCAGTGAAGCGCTTAGAATTTCCGGGGAGCTGTTTTTT. The chain links TRBV2 to TRBJ2-2; D is undetermined. The length of the CDR3 is 15 residues. Germline CDR1 SNHLY, CDR2 FYNNEI. The V and J ends lost 0 bases and 6 bases respectively, with 11 bases between them.

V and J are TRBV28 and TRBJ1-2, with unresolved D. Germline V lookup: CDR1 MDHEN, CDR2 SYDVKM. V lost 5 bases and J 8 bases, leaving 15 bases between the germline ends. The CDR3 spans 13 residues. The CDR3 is CASSTGIIDGYTF. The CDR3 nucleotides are TGTGCCAGCAGTACCGGGATAATAGACGGCTACACCTTC.

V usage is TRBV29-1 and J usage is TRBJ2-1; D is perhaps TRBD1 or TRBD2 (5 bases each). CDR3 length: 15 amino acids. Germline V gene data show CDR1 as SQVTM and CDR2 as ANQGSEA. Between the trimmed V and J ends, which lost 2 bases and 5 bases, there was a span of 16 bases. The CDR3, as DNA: TGCAGCGTTGAACTGCCAGGGAGTTCGCACAATGAGCAGTTCTTC. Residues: CSVELPGSSHNEQFF.

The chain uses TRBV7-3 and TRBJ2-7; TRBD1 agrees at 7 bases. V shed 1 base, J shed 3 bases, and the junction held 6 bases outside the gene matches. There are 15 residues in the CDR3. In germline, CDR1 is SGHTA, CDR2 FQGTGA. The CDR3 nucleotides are TGTGCCAGCAGCTTAAGAGGGGGCAGTAACTACGAGCAGTACTTC. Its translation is CASSLRGGSNYEQYF.

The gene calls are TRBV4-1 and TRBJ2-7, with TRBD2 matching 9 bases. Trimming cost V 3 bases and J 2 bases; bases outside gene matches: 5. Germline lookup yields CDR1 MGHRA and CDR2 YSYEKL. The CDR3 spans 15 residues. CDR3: CASSHRPSGAYEQYF. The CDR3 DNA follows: TGCGCCAGCAGCCACCGCCCTAGCGGGGCCTACGAGCAGTACTTC.

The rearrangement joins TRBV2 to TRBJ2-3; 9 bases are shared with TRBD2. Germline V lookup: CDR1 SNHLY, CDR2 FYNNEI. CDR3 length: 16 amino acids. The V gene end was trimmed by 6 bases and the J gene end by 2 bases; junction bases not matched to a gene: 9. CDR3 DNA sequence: TGTGCCAGCAGGCCGCTTCGACTAGCGGACACAGATACGCAGTATTTT. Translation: CASRPLRLADTDTQYF.

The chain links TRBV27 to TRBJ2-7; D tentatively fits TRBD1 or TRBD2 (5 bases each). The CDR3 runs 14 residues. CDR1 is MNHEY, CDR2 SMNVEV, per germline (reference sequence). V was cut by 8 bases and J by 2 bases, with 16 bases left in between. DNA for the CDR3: TGTGCCAGCGCCGGGACCCTAATCCCCTACGAGCAGTACTTC. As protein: CASAGTLIPYEQYF.